The 31 T cell receptor beta chains given below trace back to one sample, sequenced in a study of T cells in narcolepsy. TCRdb's copy holds only in-frame clones and misses some; the assay was immunoSEQ multiplex PCR. Here the sample spans 30,000 to 40,000 clones, more than 75% being singletons. Input material: CD45RA- memory CD4+ T cells from PBMCs. Every receptor here comes from a human donor with narcolepsy.

Only one count was recorded for this clone. V usage is TRBV2 and J usage is TRBJ1-1; D gene ambiguous. V gave up 6 bases and J gave up 2 bases, with 10 bases separating them. From germline, CDR1 is SNHLY and CDR2 FYNNEI. The CDR3 has 13 amino acids. The CDR3 protein is CASRSALNTEAFF. Here the CDR3 DNA reads TGTGCCAGCAGGAGCGCACTTAACACTGAAGCTTTCTTT.

The rearrangement joins TRBV28 to TRBJ1-1, with D perhaps matching TRBD1 (6 bases). CDR3 size: 14 residues. CDR1 is MDHEN and CDR2 is SYDVKM in the germline V gene. V lost 4 bases and J 1 base, leaving 10 bases between the germline ends. CDR3 loop: CASSYGQWNTEAFF. The CDR3 DNA follows: TGTGCCAGCAGTTACGGACAGTGGAACACTGAAGCTTTCTTT.

This chain connects TRBV2 to TRBJ1-1; 7 nucleotides line up with TRBD1. Looked up from germline, CDR1 is SNHLY and CDR2 is FYNNEI. V trimming: 9 bases; J trimming: 1 base; junction bases outside the gene matches: 5. This CDR3 contains 13 residues. The CDR3 DNA follows: TGTGCCAGTAAGGGACAGTGGAACACTGAAGCTTTCTTT. This encodes CASKGQWNTEAFF.

The chain is built from TRBV18 and TRBJ1-2; no firm D call. This CDR3 has 13 amino acids. Germline lookup yields CDR1 KGHSH and CDR2 LQKENI. V lost 3 bases and J 4 bases, leaving 9 bases between the germline ends. In DNA form, the CDR3 reads TGTGCCAGCTCACCCCAGAGTGTCTATGGCTACACCTTC. It encodes CASSPQSVYGYTF.

V gene TRBV6-5 combines with J gene TRBJ2-5; TRBD2 might be the D (6 bases). The J call may be mistaken, given a closer DNA end match to TRBJ2-7. CDR1 and CDR2 from the germline V gene are MNHEY and SVGAGI. The CDR3 is 13 amino acids. The CDR3: CASSYLSTSEQYF. The DNA of the CDR3 is TGTGCCAGCAGTTACCTTTCGACTAGCGAGCAGTACTTC.

The chain joins TRBV7-2 to TRBJ2-7; 8 nucleotides align to TRBD2. This CDR3 has 15 residues. The V gene's germline CDR1 is SGHTA and CDR2 FQGNSA. J was trimmed by 4 bases and V by 1 base; bases with no gene match: 6. The CDR3 nucleotides read TGTGCCAGCAGCTTAGGGTCGGGGGGGCCGTACGAGCAGTACTTC. This encodes CASSLGSGGPYEQYF.

This chain links TRBV6-5 with TRBJ2-1, with D unresolved. The CDR3 has 14 residues. The V gene's germline CDR1 is MNHEY and CDR2 SVGAGI. The V end was cut by 0 bases, the J end by 4 bases, with 7 bases between. The CDR3 DNA reads as TGTGCCAGCAGTTACTCTAGAGTGTACAATGAGCAGTTCTTC. Translating it yields CASSYSRVYNEQFF.

Remarks on this clone: This sample also contains other DNA sequences that code for the same CDR3. The chain is built from TRBV5-1 and TRBJ2-5; a possible D gene is TRBD1 (6 bases). The V gene lost 1 base and the J gene lost 2 bases, with 9 bases spanning the gap. Germline V gene lookup returns CDR1 SGHRS and CDR2 YFSETQ. The CDR3 contains 14 residues. CDR3 amino acids: CASSLFGTQETQYF. CDR3 nucleotide sequence: TGCGCCAGCAGCTTGTTCGGGACACAAGAGACCCAGTACTTC.

The chain carries TRBV5-6 and TRBJ2-1; 9 bases fit TRBD2. Germline-derived CDR1 and CDR2 are SGHDT and YYEEEE. Losses at the gene ends were 3 bases for V and 4 bases for J; bases not matched to a gene: 8. The CDR3 consists of 16 residues. DNA of the CDR3: TGTGCCAGCAGCTCCGAGCGGGGGGCAGGTTACAATGAGCAGTTCTTC. Translation: CASSSERGAGYNEQFF.

The chain combines TRBV14 with TRBJ2-7, with 8 bases aligning to TRBD1. After removal of 1 base from V and 4 bases from J, the junction contained 12 bases not matched to a gene. Germline V gives CDR1 SGHDN, CDR2 FVKESK. The CDR3 totals 17 residues. This CDR3 reads CASSQAGWTGTGYEQYF. CDR3 nucleotide sequence: TGTGCCAGCAGCCAAGCGGGGTGGACAGGGACGGGGTACGAGCAGTACTTC.

This chain uses TRBV10-3 with TRBJ1-6, with TRBD1 matching 7 bases. The V and J ends lost 10 bases and 7 bases, in that order; junction bases with no gene match: 13. Germline CDR1 is ENHRY and CDR2 is SYGVKD. This CDR3 comprises 15 residues. The CDR3 nucleotides are TGTGCCACACACCAGGAGACAGGGCGAAATTCACCCCTCCACTTT. Its translation is CATHQETGRNSPLHF.

Only one count was recorded for this clone. The J gene is TRBJ1-1, the V gene TRBV5-1, with D uncertain. Germline lookup yields CDR1 SGHRS and CDR2 YFSETQ. The CDR3 loop spans 13 amino acids. The V and J ends lost 0 bases and 6 bases respectively, with 9 bases between them. The CDR3 is CASSLAAGAEAFF. In DNA form, the CDR3 reads TGCGCCAGCAGCTTGGCCGCGGGCGCTGAAGCTTTCTTT.

This clone was counted a few times. The rearrangement uses TRBV5-3 and TRBJ1-1; D perhaps matches TRBD1 (6 bases). TRBV5-3 is labeled an ORF, and its function is uncertain. There are 16 residues in the CDR3. V dropped 1 base and J dropped 3 bases, with 16 bases sitting between them. The CDR3 nucleotides are TGTGCCAGAAGCTTGCCCAGGGGCCCTTTTCACACTGAAGCTTTCTTT. Translation gives CARSLPRGPFHTEAFF.

Only a few counts were recorded for this clone. Written as DNA, the CDR3 is TGTGCCAGCAGTGAAAGGCAGGGGAACACTGAAGCTTTCTTT. This encodes CASSERQGNTEAFF. The chain joins TRBV6-4 to TRBJ1-1, with D possibly matching TRBD1 (5 bases). CDR1 and CDR2 from the germline V gene are MRHNA and SNTAGT. The CDR3 is 14 amino acids. Trimming left V 3 bases short and J 1 base short, with 9 bases between.

The rearrangement joins TRBV7-9 to TRBJ2-7; D call uncertain. Per germline, CDR1 SEHNR and CDR2 FQNEAQ (reference sequence). The V end lost 2 bases, the J end lost 3 bases, and 11 bases lay between the germline ends. This CDR3 is 14 amino acids long. The CDR3 nucleotides read TGTGCCAGCAGCTTATCCCGGGCCGACTACGAGCAGTACTTC. Translating it yields CASSLSRADYEQYF.

The CDR3 loop is CASSLSSGWWTGELFF. CDR3 sequence (DNA): TGTGCCAGCAGCTTGTCATCAGGTTGGTGGACCGGGGAGCTGTTTTTT. The chain is built from TRBV5-6 and TRBJ2-2; no firm D call. The germline V and J ends were trimmed by 1 base and 5 bases, with 15 bases remaining between them. CDR1 and CDR2 (germline): SGHDT, YYEEEE. The CDR3 sequence is 16 residues long.

The chain is built from TRBV7-9 and TRBJ2-2; D remains unclear. CDR3 length equals 11 residues. Trimming shortened V by 5 bases and J by 7 bases, and 5 bases separated the two germline ends. In germline, CDR1 is SEHNR, CDR2 FQNEAQ (reference sequence). CDR3 bases: TGTGCCAGCAGCCGCTACGGGGAGCTGTTTTTT. The encoded protein is CASSRYGELFF.

The chain employs TRBV7-9 and TRBJ2-5; 13 bases are a match to TRBD2. Trimming removed 5 bases from V and 11 bases from J; junction bases left unmatched: 8. Germline CDR1 SEHNR, CDR2 FQNEAQ (reference sequence). CDR3 size: 14 residues. CDR3 coding DNA: TGTGCCAGCAGCACTAGCGGGAGGGCGGAAGAGCAGTACTTC. The encoded protein is CASSTSGRAEEQYF. The full variable domain, with the rest looked up from reference TRBV7-9 and TRBJ2-5, is DTGVSQNPRHKITKRGQNVTFRCDPISEHNRLYWYRQTLGQGPEFLTYFQNEAQLEKSRLLSDRFSAERPKGSFSTLEIQRTEQGDSAMYLCASSTSGRAEEQYFGPGTRLLVL.

The CDR3 here is CASSITSGNNEQFF. The CDR3 nucleotides are TGTGCCAGTAGTATAACTAGCGGAAACAATGAGCAGTTCTTC. This chain uses TRBV19 with TRBJ2-1; 8 bases match TRBD2. Trimming at V came to 2 bases and at J to 5 bases, leaving 2 bases not matched to a gene. Looked up from germline, CDR1 is LNHDA and CDR2 is SQIVND (reference sequence). This CDR3 comprises 14 residues. The variable domain in full, completed from reference TRBV19 and TRBJ2-1, reads DGGITQSPKYLFRKEGQNVTLSCEQNLNHDAMYWYRQDPGQGLRLIYYSQIVNDFQKGDIAEGYSVSREKKESFPLTVTSAQKNPTAFYLCASSITSGNNEQFFGPGTRLTVL.

CDR3 DNA: TGTGCCAGCCTGGCTAGCGGGGTTCACAATGAGCAGTTCTTC. The encoded protein is CASLASGVHNEQFF. The genes are TRBV2 and TRBJ2-1; 9 bases are shared with TRBD2. The germline V gene encodes CDR1 SNHLY and CDR2 FYNNEI. After removal of 8 bases from V and 5 bases from J, the junction contained 7 bases not matched to a gene. The CDR3 runs to 14 residues. The variable domain in full, completed from reference TRBV2 and TRBJ2-1, reads EPEVTQTPSHQVTQMGQEVILRCVPISNHLYFYWYRQILGQKVEFLVSFYNNEISEKSEIFDDQFSVERPDGSNFTLKIRSTKLEDSAMYFCASLASGVHNEQFFGPGTRLTVL.

V is TRBV6-6 and J is TRBJ2-7, with 8 bases that match TRBD1. J gave up 6 bases and V 6 bases, and 10 bases lay outside the gene matches. The CDR3 spans 14 residues. CDR1 is MNHNY, CDR2 SVGAGI, per germline (reference sequence). CDR3 in DNA: TGTGCCAGCAGAAGGACAGGGACGGTTTTCGAGCAGTACTTC. This encodes CASRRTGTVFEQYF.

The chain combines TRBV27 with TRBJ2-1, with D maybe TRBD1 (6 bases). The CDR3 is made up of 15 amino acids. In germline, CDR1 is MNHEY, CDR2 SMNVEV (reference sequence). V was clipped by 4 bases and J by 8 bases, with 18 bases between them. Here the CDR3 reads CASSWGRAGEHEQFF. In DNA form, the CDR3 reads TGTGCCAGCAGTTGGGGGCGGGCCGGGGAACATGAGCAGTTCTTC.

The rearrangement uses TRBV18 and TRBJ2-4; D not certain. Germline loops: CDR1 KGHSH, CDR2 LQKENI. Trimming shortened V by 0 bases and J by 0 bases, and 6 bases separated the two germline ends. This CDR3 is 15 amino acids long. This chain's CDR3 is CASSPPKAAKNIQYF. The DNA of the CDR3 is TGTGCCAGCTCACCACCGAAGGCAGCCAAAAACATTCAGTACTTC.

This clone is categorized as medium-sized. J is TRBJ1-4 and V is TRBV7-9, with D uncertain. V was trimmed by 0 bases and J by 14 bases, leaving 13 bases between them. CDR3 size: 13 residues. The germline gives CDR1 SEHNR, CDR2 FQNEAQ (reference sequence). CDR3 loop: CASSLAGVATLFF. In DNA form, the CDR3 reads TGTGCCAGCAGCTTAGCGGGAGTCGCTACCCTGTTTTTT.

V is TRBV2 and J is TRBJ2-5; D may correspond to TRBD1 or TRBD2 (5 bases each). V was shortened by 4 bases and J by 2 bases, with 17 bases between the two germline ends. CDR3 size: 16 residues. Germline V gene data show CDR1 as SNHLY and CDR2 as FYNNEI. CDR3 region: CASSAGTYGRQETQYF. The CDR3 DNA reads as TGTGCCAGCAGTGCGGGGACCTACGGTCGTCAAGAGACCCAGTACTTC.

The genes are TRBV19 and TRBJ2-3; D remains ambiguous. The V end lost 1 base, the J end lost 4 bases, and 12 bases lay between the germline ends. This CDR3 is 15 amino acids long. Germline V gene lookup returns CDR1 LNHDA and CDR2 SQIVND (reference sequence). Here the CDR3 reads CASSIAGLVADTQYF. The CDR3 bases are TGTGCCAGTAGTATAGCTGGGCTAGTGGCAGATACGCAGTATTTT.

V and J are TRBV5-4 and TRBJ2-1; D not resolved. V was shortened by 1 base and J by 0 bases, with 11 bases between the two germline ends. This CDR3 comprises 16 residues. CDR1 and CDR2 (germline): SGHNT, YYREEE (reference sequence). The CDR3 DNA reads as TGTGCCAGCAGCTTGAAAAGGGTAAGCTCCTACAATGAGCAGTTCTTC. Translated, it gives CASSLKRVSSYNEQFF. The full variable domain, rest sourced from reference TRBV5-4 and TRBJ2-1, is ETGVTQSPTHLIKTRGQQVTLRCSSQSGHNTVSWYQQALGQGPQFIFQYYREEENGRGNFPPRFSGLQFPNYSSELNVNALELDDSALYLCASSLKRVSSYNEQFFGPGTRLTVL.

As DNA, the CDR3 is TGTGCCAGCAGCCAGGGGAGCCTTGGCTACACCTTC. Amino acids: CASSQGSLGYTF. The J gene is TRBJ1-2, the V gene TRBV14; D remains ambiguous. The germline gives CDR1 SGHDN, CDR2 FVKESK. With 3 bases removed from V and 7 bases from J, the gap between germline ends came to 9 bases. CDR3 size: 12 residues.

The V gene is TRBV27, the J gene TRBJ2-1; 10 positions agree with TRBD2. J gave up 7 bases and V 4 bases, and 7 bases lay outside the gene matches. This CDR3 is built from 15 residues. The V gene's germline CDR1 is MNHEY and CDR2 SMNVEV (reference sequence). The CDR3: CASSSSGRAGNEQFF. The CDR3 nucleotides read TGTGCCAGCAGTTCTAGCGGGAGAGCAGGAAATGAGCAGTTCTTC.

This clone was seen once. The chain employs TRBV28 and TRBJ1-1; D gene uncertain. The germline V gene encodes CDR1 MDHEN and CDR2 SYDVKM. This CDR3 region has 12 residues. Trimming shortened V by 1 base and J by 9 bases, and 9 bases separated the two germline ends. For the CDR3, the DNA is TGTGCCAGCAGTTTATCGGGTCAACAAGCTTTCTTT. Translated: CASSLSGQQAFF. The variable domain in full, completed from reference TRBV28 and TRBJ1-1, reads DVKVTQSSRYLVKRTGEKVFLECVQDMDHENMFWYRQDPGLGLRLIYFSYDVKMKEKGDIPEGYSVSREKKERFSLILESASTNQTSMYLCASSLSGQQAFFGQGTRLTVV.

The chain combines TRBV7-9 with TRBJ1-1; D not resolved. The CDR3 loop spans 14 amino acids. Germline V gene data show CDR1 as SEHNR and CDR2 as FQNEAQ (reference sequence). The germline V and J ends were trimmed by 0 bases and 6 bases, with 11 bases remaining between them. In nucleotides, the CDR3 is TGTGCCAGCAGCTTAGCGATAGGTGTCGCTGAAGCTTTCTTT. It yields the protein CASSLAIGVAEAFF.